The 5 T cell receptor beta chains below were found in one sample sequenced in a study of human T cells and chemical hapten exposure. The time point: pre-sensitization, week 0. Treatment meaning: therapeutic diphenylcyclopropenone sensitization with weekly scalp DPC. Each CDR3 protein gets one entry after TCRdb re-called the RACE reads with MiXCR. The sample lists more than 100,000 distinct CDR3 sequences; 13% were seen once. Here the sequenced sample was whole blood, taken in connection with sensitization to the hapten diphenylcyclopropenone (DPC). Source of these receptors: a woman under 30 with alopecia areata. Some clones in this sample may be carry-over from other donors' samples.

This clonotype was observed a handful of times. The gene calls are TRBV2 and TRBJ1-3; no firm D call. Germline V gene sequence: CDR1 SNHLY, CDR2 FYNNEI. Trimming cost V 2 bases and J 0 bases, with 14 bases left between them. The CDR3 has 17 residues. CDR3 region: CASSERHVLSSGNTIYF. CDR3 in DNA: TGTGCCAGCAGTGAAAGGCACGTGCTTAGCTCTGGAAACACCATATATTTT.

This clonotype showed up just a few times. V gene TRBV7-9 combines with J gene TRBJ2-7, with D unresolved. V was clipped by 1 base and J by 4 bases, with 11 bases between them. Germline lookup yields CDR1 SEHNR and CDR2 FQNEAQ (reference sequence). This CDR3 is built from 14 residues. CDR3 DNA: TGTGCCAGCAGCTTAGTGTCAAAACCTTACGAGCAGTACTTC. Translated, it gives CASSLVSKPYEQYF.

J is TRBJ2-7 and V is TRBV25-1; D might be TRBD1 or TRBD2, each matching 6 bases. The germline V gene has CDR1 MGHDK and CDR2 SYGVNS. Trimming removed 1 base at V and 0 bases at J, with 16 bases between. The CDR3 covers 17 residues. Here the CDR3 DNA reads TGTGCCAGCAGTGAATCTACAGGGACTCAGAGCTCCTACGAGCAGTACTTC. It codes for CASSESTGTQSSYEQYF.

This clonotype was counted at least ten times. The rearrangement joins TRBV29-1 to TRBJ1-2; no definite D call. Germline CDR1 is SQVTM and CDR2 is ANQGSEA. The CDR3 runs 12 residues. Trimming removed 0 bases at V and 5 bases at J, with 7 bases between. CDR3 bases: TGCAGCGTTGAAGATTCGGGTTATGGCTACACCTTC. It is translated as CSVEDSGYGYTF.

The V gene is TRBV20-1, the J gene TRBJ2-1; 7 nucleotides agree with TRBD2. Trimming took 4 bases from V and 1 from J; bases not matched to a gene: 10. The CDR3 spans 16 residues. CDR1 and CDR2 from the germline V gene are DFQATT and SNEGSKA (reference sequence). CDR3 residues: CSATGPAGFSYNEQFF. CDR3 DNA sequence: TGCAGTGCTACGGGCCCAGCGGGGTTTTCCTACAATGAGCAGTTCTTC.